The clone carrying this TCR beta chain was observed many times. What it binds is unknown. The record originates from a study of neurological immune-mediated disorders. Study-level findings and limits: The greatest TCR clonal expansion appeared in HTLV-1-associated myelopathy and the smallest, falling below healthy controls, in multiple sclerosis.

As for the cDNA, it was generated by 5'RACE with 10-nucleotide random UMIs. TCRdb used MiXCR to reprocess the 5' RACE reads, holding one entry per CDR3 protein. The table has approximately 58,000 distinct CDR3 sequences, 10% to 12% seen once. The group of healthy controls was made up of people who were blood bank volunteers in Maryland, USA. Germline V CDR1 and CDR2: SGHTA, FQGNSA. This CDR3 comprises 13 residues. V lost 3 bases and J lost 1, with 6 bases in between. The clonotype originates from a man aged 60 to 69 in good health. The chain carries TRBV7-2 and TRBJ1-1; D remains ambiguous. The specimen was PBMCs. The CDR3 bases are TGTGCCAGCAGCTTTATACCGAACACTGAAGCTTTCTTT. Encoded protein: CASSFIPNTEAFF.